This T cell receptor (beta chain) was documented in a study of Graves' ophthalmopathy and Graves' hyperthyroidism. Amplification of TCR beta CDR3 regions used RNA transcripts. RT-PCR was first run with HTBI primers, then multiplex PCR in a second round. TCRdb reanalysed the multiplex PCR reads using MiXCR and keeps one entry per CDR3 protein. Of around 1.1 million distinct CDR3 sequences in the sample, less than 45% were seen once. Sequencing was performed on peripheral blood or thyroid tissue (not recorded which). The clonotype was recovered from an adult man with Graves' hyperthyroidism.

The CDR3 DNA reads TGTGCCATCAGAGACACTAGCGGGGGTGTCGAGCAGTACTTC. Amino acids: CAIRDTSGGVEQYF. The rearrangement links TRBV7-8 to TRBJ2-7; 11 bases are a match to TRBD2. CDR1 and CDR2 (germline): SGHVS, FQNEAQ. V was pared by 10 bases and J by 6 bases, with 11 bases of the junction left unmatched. This CDR3 is 14 amino acids long.